The TCR beta chain described here comes from a study of blood T cell repertoires in COVID-19. Study information: Researchers got acute and convalescent COVID-19 samples from the United States, Italy and Spain.

The authors' processing: Nucleated cell number was recorded as an estimate derived from reference gene primer amplification. Here immunoSEQ multiplex PCR was the method, and the copy in TCRdb shows in-frame clones only, minus some. That table is the source of V, J and clone size, and D and trimming were worked out from the DNA. Here the sample spans more than 35,000 clones, more than 70% being singletons. Germline V lookup: CDR1 LNHDA, CDR2 SQIVND (reference sequence). This CDR3 has 13 amino acids. The V end lost 4 bases, the J end lost 5 bases, and 12 bases lay between the germline ends. This clone was recorded once.

The receptor's source is a human donor in a cohort sampled during active COVID-19. Input material: peripheral blood. The chain links TRBV19 to TRBJ2-7, with a possible D match to TRBD2 (6 bases). The CDR3, as DNA: TGTGCCAGTAGTAGCCGGAGGGTCGACGAGCAGTACTTC. It translates to CASSSRRVDEQYF.